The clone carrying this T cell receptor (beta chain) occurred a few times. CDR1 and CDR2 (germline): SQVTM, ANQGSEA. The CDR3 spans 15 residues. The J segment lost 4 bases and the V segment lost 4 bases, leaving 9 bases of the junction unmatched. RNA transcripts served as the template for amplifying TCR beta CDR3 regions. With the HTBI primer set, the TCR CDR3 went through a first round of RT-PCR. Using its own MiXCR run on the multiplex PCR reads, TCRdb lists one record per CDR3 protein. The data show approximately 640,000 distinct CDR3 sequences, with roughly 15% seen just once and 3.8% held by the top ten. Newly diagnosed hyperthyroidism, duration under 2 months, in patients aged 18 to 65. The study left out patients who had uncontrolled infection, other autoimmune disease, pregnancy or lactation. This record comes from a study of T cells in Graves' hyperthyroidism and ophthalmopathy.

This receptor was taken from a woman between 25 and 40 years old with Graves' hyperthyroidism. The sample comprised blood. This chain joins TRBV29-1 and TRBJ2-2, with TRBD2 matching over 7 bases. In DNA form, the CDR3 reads TGCAGCGTTGTCGGGCGGGGGTTTCCCACCGGGGAGCTGTTTTTT. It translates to CSVVGRGFPTGELFF.